The clone carrying this T cell receptor beta chain came up many times. This sample was taken from a study of T cells after yellow fever vaccination. About the study: In the case of low-cell-number fractions, SMART-Seq v4 Ultra Low Input was used for preparation.

Notes on the study in general: The secondary response was weaker but peaked faster, day 5 versus 15.

Template-switching 5'RACE yielded the TCR cDNA; a universal primer site and UMIs were added in the process. TCRdb independently ran MiXCR on the 5' RACE reads; one entry per CDR3 protein. The sample has some 54,000 distinct CDR3 sequences; 6.5% to 8.5% are singletons. Unmatched junction bases numbered 0, after V lost 4 bases and J lost 1 base. Germline CDR1 reads SGHTA; CDR2 reads FQGTGA. The CDR3 totals 14 residues. The sequence derives from a man in his late teens or twenties who received the YFV17D yellow fever vaccine. The chain combines TRBV7-3 with TRBJ2-2; 7 bases are a match to TRBD1. This specimen consisted of CD8+ T cells not binding an NS4B(214-222) dextramer, sorted from PBMCs, obtained about 41 days after the first yellow fever vaccination. DNA for the CDR3: TGTGCCAGCAGCTCAGGGGGGAACACCGGGGAGCTGTTTTTT. Its translation is CASSSGGNTGELFF.